This T cell receptor beta chain was captured by sequencing in a study of CD8 T cells in ankylosing spondylitis. Notes on the study in general: A TCR beta motif made of fewer than ten highly homologous variants seemed typical of ankylosing spondylitis blood. Reportedly, disease-linked clones are significantly enriched in ankylosing spondylitis patients' matched synovial fluid. Earlier literature documents some of the motif variants in reactive arthritis synovial fluid and blood.

With regard to this clonotype: The antigen is unknown.

TCRdb analysed the 5' RACE reads with MiXCR anew, one entry per CDR3 protein. The sample comprises hundreds of thousands of distinct CDR3 sequences, roughly 32% of which are singletons, and around 4% rests with the top ten. V was shortened by 5 bases and J by 4 bases, with 11 bases between the two germline ends. The germline V gene has CDR1 SGHTA and CDR2 FQGTGA. CDR3 length: 13 amino acids. The chain couples TRBV7-3 to TRBJ1-2; D perhaps matches TRBD1 (6 bases). The sequence was obtained from a male donor with ankylosing spondylitis or in good health (not recorded which). Sequences were obtained from blood, either unsorted or a sorted T cell fraction (not recorded which). CDR3 amino acids: CASSQGQSYGYTF. The CDR3 DNA sequence: TGTGCCAGCAGCCAAGGACAGTCCTATGGCTACACCTTC.